One TCR beta chain is described in this entry. The CDR3 runs to 13 residues. Germline loops: CDR1 LNHDA, CDR2 SQIVND (reference sequence). V dropped 9 bases and J dropped 8; count of bases not matched to a gene: 8. This sample was included in a study of blood T cell repertoires in COVID-19. Participant age was roughly 18 to 90 years, and participants resided in fewer than 30 US areas. Cohorts were assigned according to the clinical history that participants reported. Shortly before study entry, within 2 weeks, exposed participants had met a COVID-19 case. As processed by the authors: Counts of nucleated cells, estimated from reference gene primer amplification, were obtained. Clones were sequenced by immunoSEQ multiplex PCR, and TCRdb holds only the in-frame ones, with some missing. V and J calls and clone size follow that table, whereas D and trimming were derived from the DNA. The profile shows approximately 190,000 clones, 84% of them singletons.

The sequencing input was PBMCs or T cells enriched from blood (not recorded which). This TCR derives from a woman in her twenties or thirties who had been exposed to COVID-19. J is TRBJ2-4 and V is TRBV19, with 9 bases fitting TRBD1. The chain's CDR3 is CARPRTGEDIQYF. CDR3 bases: TGTGCCAGACCGAGGACAGGGGAGGACATTCAGTACTTC.